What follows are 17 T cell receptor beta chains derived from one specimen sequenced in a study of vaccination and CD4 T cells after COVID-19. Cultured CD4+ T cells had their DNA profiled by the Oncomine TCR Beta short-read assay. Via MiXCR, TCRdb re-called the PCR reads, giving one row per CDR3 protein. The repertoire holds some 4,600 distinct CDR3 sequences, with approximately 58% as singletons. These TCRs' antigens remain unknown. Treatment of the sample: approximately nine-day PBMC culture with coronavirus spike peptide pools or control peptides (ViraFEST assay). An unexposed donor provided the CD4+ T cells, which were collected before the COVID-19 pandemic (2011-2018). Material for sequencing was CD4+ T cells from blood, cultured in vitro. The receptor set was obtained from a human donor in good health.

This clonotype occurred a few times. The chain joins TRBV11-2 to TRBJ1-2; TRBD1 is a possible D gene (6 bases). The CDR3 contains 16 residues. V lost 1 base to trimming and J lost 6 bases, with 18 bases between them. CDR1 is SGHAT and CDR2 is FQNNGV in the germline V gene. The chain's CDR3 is CASSLALVSGVHGYTF. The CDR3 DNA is TGTGCCAGCAGCTTAGCGTTGGTCTCAGGGGTCCATGGCTACACCTTC.

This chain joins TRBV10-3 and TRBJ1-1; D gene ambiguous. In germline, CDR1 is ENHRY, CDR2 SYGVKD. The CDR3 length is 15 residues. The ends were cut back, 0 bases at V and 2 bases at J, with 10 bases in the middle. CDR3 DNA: TGTGCCATCAGTGAGTCTGGCCGGTCTAACACTGAAGCTTTCTTT. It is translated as CAISESGRSNTEAFF.

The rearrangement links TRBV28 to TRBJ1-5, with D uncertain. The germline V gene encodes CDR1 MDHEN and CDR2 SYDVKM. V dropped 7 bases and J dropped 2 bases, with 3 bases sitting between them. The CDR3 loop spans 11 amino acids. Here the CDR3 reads CASTGNQPQHF. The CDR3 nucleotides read TGTGCCAGCACGGGCAATCAGCCCCAGCATTTT.

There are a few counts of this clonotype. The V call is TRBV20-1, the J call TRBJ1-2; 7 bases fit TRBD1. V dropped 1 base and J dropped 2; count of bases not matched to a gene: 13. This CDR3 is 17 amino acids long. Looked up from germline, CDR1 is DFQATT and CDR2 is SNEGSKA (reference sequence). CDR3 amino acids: CSARVDRGQVGNYGYTF. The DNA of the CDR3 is TGCAGTGCTAGAGTGGACAGAGGACAGGTCGGCAACTATGGCTACACCTTC.

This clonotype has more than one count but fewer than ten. The CDR3 region is CASRGDQPQHF. The CDR3 DNA is TGTGCCAGTCGGGGTGATCAGCCCCAGCATTTT. The chain is built from TRBV19 and TRBJ1-5; no definite D call. CDR1 is LNHDA, CDR2 SQIVND, per germline (reference sequence). The CDR3 length is 11 residues. The V gene lost 8 bases and the J gene lost 5 bases, with 7 bases spanning the gap.

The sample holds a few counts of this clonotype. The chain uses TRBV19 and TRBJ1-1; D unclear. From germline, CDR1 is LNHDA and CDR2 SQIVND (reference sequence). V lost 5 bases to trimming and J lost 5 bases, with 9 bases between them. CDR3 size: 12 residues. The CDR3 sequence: CASSRSGTEAFF. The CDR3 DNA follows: TGTGCCAGTAGTCGGTCGGGGACTGAAGCTTTCTTT.

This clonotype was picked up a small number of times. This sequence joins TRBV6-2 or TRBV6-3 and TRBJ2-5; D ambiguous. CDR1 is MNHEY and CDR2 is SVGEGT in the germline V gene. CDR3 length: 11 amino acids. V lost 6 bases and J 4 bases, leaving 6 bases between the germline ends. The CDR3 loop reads CASSRRETQYF. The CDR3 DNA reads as TGTGCCAGCAGCCGGCGAGAGACCCAGTACTTC.

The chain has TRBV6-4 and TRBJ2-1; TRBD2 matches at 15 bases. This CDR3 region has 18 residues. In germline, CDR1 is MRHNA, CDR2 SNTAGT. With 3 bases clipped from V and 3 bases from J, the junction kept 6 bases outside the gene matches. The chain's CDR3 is CASSDRGLAGGSYNEQFF. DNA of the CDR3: TGTGCCAGCAGTGATAGGGGACTAGCGGGAGGAAGCTACAATGAGCAGTTCTTC.

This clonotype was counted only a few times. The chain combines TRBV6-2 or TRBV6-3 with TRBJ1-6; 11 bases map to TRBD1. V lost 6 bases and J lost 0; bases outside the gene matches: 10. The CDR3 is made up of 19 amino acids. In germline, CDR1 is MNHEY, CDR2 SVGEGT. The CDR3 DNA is TGTGCCAGCAGCCAGGACAGGGGGCGGGCCAGCTCCTATAATTCACCCCTCCACTTT. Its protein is CASSQDRGRASSYNSPLHF.

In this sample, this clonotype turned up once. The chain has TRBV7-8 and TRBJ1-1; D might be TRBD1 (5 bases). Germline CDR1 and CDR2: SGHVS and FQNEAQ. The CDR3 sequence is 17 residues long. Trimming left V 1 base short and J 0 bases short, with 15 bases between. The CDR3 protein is CASSLVWGADMNTEAFF. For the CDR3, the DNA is TGTGCCAGCAGCTTAGTTTGGGGCGCCGACATGAACACTGAAGCTTTCTTT.

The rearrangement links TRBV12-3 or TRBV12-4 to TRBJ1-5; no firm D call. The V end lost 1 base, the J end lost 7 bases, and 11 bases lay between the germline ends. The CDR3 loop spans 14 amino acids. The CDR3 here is CASSLGSGGQPQHF. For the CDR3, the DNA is TGTGCCAGCAGTTTAGGGTCAGGCGGGCAGCCCCAGCATTTT.

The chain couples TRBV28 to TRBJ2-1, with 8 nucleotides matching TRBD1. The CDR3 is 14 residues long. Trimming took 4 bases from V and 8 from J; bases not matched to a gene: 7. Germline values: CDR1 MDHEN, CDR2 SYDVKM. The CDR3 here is CASSSPGQVHEQFF. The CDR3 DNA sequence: TGTGCCAGCAGTTCACCGGGACAGGTCCATGAGCAGTTCTTC.

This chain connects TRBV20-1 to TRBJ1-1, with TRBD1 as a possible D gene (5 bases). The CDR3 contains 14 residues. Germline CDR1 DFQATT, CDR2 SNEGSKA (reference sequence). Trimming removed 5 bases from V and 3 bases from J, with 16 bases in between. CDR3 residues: CSADPGLGDTEAFF. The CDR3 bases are TGCAGTGCTGACCCAGGGTTGGGCGACACTGAAGCTTTCTTT.

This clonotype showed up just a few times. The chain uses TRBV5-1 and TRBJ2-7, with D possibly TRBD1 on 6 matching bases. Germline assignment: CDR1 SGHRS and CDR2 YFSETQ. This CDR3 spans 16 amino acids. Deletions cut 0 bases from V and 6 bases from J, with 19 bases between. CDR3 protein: CASSLEGAGVTAEQYF. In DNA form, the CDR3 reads TGCGCCAGCAGCTTGGAAGGAGCAGGGGTCACCGCCGAGCAGTACTTC.

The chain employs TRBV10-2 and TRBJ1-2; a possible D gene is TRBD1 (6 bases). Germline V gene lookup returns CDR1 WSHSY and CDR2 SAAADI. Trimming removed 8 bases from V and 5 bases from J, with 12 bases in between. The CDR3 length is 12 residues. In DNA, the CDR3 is TGCGCCAGCGGAAGGGGGGATTATGGCTACACCTTC. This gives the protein CASGRGDYGYTF.

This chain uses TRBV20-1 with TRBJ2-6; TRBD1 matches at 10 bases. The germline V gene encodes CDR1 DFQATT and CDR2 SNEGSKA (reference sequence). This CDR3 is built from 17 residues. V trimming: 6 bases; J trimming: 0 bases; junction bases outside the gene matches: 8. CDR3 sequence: CSAWRDRGLSGANVLTF. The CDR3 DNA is TGCAGTGCGTGGAGGGACAGGGGTCTCTCTGGGGCCAACGTCCTGACTTTC.

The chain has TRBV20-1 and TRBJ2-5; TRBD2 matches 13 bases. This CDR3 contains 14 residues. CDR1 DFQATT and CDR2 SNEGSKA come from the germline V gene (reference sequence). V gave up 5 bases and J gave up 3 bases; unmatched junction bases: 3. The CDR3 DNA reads TGCAGTGCTTCCGGGACTAGCGGGGAAGAGACCCAGTACTTC. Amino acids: CSASGTSGEETQYF.